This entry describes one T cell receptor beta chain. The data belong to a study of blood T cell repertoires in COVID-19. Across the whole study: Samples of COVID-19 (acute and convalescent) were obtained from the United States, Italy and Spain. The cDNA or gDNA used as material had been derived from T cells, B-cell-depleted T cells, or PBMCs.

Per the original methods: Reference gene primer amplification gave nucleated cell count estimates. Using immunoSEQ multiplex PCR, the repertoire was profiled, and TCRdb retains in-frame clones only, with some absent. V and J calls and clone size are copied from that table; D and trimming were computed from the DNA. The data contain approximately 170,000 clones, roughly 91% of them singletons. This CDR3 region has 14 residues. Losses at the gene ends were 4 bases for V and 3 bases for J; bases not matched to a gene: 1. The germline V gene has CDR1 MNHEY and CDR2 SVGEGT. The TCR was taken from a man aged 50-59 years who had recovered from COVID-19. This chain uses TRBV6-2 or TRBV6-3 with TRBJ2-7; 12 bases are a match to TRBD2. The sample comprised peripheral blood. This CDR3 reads CASSSLAGGYEQYF. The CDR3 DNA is TGTGCCAGCAGTTCACTAGCGGGAGGCTACGAGCAGTACTTC.